What follows are 30 T cell receptor beta chains derived from one specimen sequenced in a study of cytomegalovirus exposure and HLA in healthy donors (dated by TCRdb to 2015 to 2018). Library prep was done by the immunoSEQ multiplex PCR assay. The multiplex PCR relied on a mix of 60 forward primers for TCR Vbeta segments and 13 reverse primers for TCR Jbeta segments. Here the immuneACCESS table is served through TCRdb, limited to in-frame sequences with V and J called. Missing clones are a known gap in these copies; in checked studies unresolved V genes cover under half, and the rest lacks a known reason. Counted in this sample were 90,000 to 150,000 clones; more than 65% of them appeared once. Around 4% of the sample is in the top ten clones. Sequencing input: PBMCs. These receptor sequences come from a human donor in good health.

The V call is TRBV9, the J call TRBJ2-3; TRBD2 matches at 13 bases. The CDR3 runs 16 residues. The germline V gene has CDR1 SGDLS and CDR2 YYNGEE. Trimming at V came to 4 bases and at J to 1 base, leaving 3 bases not matched to a gene. CDR3 DNA sequence: TGTGCCAGCAGCACCGGACTAGCGGGAGGCACAGATACGCAGTATTTT. It is translated as CASSTGLAGGTDTQYF.

V and J are TRBV6-1 and TRBJ1-4, with 8 bases aligning to TRBD1. Trimming took 7 bases from V and 3 from J; bases not matched to a gene: 4. The CDR3 consists of 14 residues. Germline CDR1 MNHNS, CDR2 SASEGT. CDR3 amino acids: CASTRQGPNEKLFF. The CDR3 nucleotides read TGTGCCAGCACGCGACAGGGGCCTAATGAAAAACTGTTTTTT.

The genes are TRBV19 and TRBJ2-1; TRBD2 agrees at 8 bases. V dropped 5 bases and J dropped 0; count of bases not matched to a gene: 9. Per germline, CDR1 LNHDA and CDR2 SQIVND (reference sequence). This CDR3 comprises 17 residues. Here the CDR3 DNA reads TGTGCCAGTAGTCCACGACTAGCGTCGAGCTCCTACAATGAGCAGTTCTTC. It yields the protein CASSPRLASSSYNEQFF.

The chain carries TRBV28 and TRBJ1-2, with TRBD1 matching 11 bases. This CDR3 region has 14 residues. V shed 5 bases and J 7 bases; nucleotides not matched to a gene: 6. The germline V gene encodes CDR1 MDHEN and CDR2 SYDVKM. CDR3 nucleotide sequence: TGTGCCAGCAGTAATGGACAGGGGGCTGGTGGCTACACCTTC. The encoded protein is CASSNGQGAGGYTF.

This chain connects TRBV11-2 to TRBJ2-1; D uncertain. Germline V lookup: CDR1 SGHAT, CDR2 FQNNGV. The V end lost 3 bases, the J end lost 4 bases, and 13 bases lay between the germline ends. The CDR3 sequence is 15 residues long. This CDR3 reads CASSFVYGDYNEQFF. DNA of the CDR3: TGTGCCAGCAGCTTCGTTTACGGAGATTACAATGAGCAGTTCTTC.

This clone appeared once. This chain uses TRBV7-6 with TRBJ2-7; 8 bases line up with TRBD2. CDR3 length: 14 amino acids. V dropped 5 bases and J dropped 6; count of bases not matched to a gene: 9. The V gene's germline CDR1 is SGHVS and CDR2 FNYEAQ. The CDR3 sequence: CASSAGGGLGEQYF. The DNA of the CDR3 is TGTGCCAGCAGCGCCGGGGGGGGATTAGGCGAGCAGTACTTC.

The chain has TRBV6-1 and TRBJ1-5; D may be TRBD1 (6 bases). V dropped 6 bases and J dropped 4 bases, with 10 bases sitting between them. The CDR3 totals 13 residues. In germline, CDR1 is MNHNS, CDR2 SASEGT. CDR3 sequence: CASRGTGNQPQHF. CDR3 in DNA: TGTGCCAGCAGAGGAACAGGGAATCAGCCCCAGCATTTT.

The chain employs TRBV6-5 and TRBJ1-5; maybe TRBD1 (6 bases). This CDR3 has 15 amino acids. V was pared by 10 bases and J by 7 bases, with 23 bases between. CDR1 MNHEY and CDR2 SVGAGI come from the germline V gene. CDR3 loop: CAIRGDTPLGQPQHF. The CDR3 nucleotides are TGTGCCATCCGGGGGGACACCCCCTTGGGGCAGCCCCAGCATTTT.

The chain joins TRBV10-1 to TRBJ2-1; 8 nucleotides agree with TRBD2. CDR1 and CDR2 (germline): WNHNN, SYGVQD (reference sequence). J was trimmed by 8 bases and V by 3 bases; bases with no gene match: 12. The CDR3 loop spans 16 amino acids. As DNA, the CDR3 is TGCGCCAGCAGTGAAGGGAGCGGGAGTACTTTAGATGAGCAGTTCTTC. This translates into CASSEGSGSTLDEQFF.

This chain links TRBV4-1 with TRBJ2-7; tentative D call: TRBD2 (6 bases). Germline CDR1 reads MGHRA; CDR2 reads YSYEKL. The CDR3 contains 16 residues. Trimming pared 1 base from V and 2 bases from J, leaving 15 bases between. As DNA, the CDR3 is TGCGCCAGCAGCCAAGTTGGGGGAGGAGGGACCTACGAGCAGTACTTC. Encoded protein: CASSQVGGGGTYEQYF.

The chain combines TRBV5-1 with TRBJ1-1; 7 bases agree with TRBD1. Germline trimming cut 0 bases from V and 0 bases from J; bases unmatched to any gene: 8. Germline V gene lookup returns CDR1 SGHRS and CDR2 YFSETQ. The length of the CDR3 is 17 residues. CDR3 in DNA: TGCGCCAGCAGCTTGGATGGGACAGTTGGCGTGAACACTGAAGCTTTCTTT. Encoded protein: CASSLDGTVGVNTEAFF.

The gene calls are TRBV30 and TRBJ1-1, with D uncertain. V lost 2 bases to trimming and J lost 9 bases, with 10 bases between them. The CDR3 sequence is 11 residues long. Germline V lookup: CDR1 GTSNPN, CDR2 SVGIG (reference sequence). The CDR3 reads CAWSPTGKAFF. In nucleotides, the CDR3 is TGTGCCTGGAGTCCAACGGGGAAAGCTTTCTTT.

The chain carries TRBV6-5 and TRBJ1-1; D might be TRBD1 (6 bases). Trimming stripped 6 bases from V and 5 bases from J, with 7 bases between. There are 11 residues in the CDR3. Germline V lookup: CDR1 MNHEY, CDR2 SVGAGI. As DNA, the CDR3 is TGTGCCAGCAGGAGGGGGACTGAAGCTTTCTTT. Protein: CASRRGTEAFF.

This clone was seen a few times. V gene TRBV7-9 combines with J gene TRBJ1-2, with D tentatively TRBD1 (6 bases). The ends were cut back, 7 bases at V and 7 bases at J, with 13 bases in the middle. The CDR3 is made up of 12 amino acids. Germline CDR1 SEHNR, CDR2 FQNEAQ (reference sequence). CDR3 amino acids: CASTSGVGGYTF. CDR3 in DNA: TGTGCCAGCACCTCAGGGGTCGGTGGCTACACCTTC.

The chain links TRBV11-2 to TRBJ2-5, with a weak D call TRBD1 (6 bases). V shed 4 bases and J shed 4 bases, with 22 bases lying between them. Per the germline V gene, CDR1 is SGHAT and CDR2 is FQNNGV. The CDR3 runs to 17 residues. The CDR3 is CASSSARVGARGETQYF. Written as DNA, the CDR3 is TGTGCCAGCAGCTCAGCTCGGGTGGGGGCTAGAGGAGAGACCCAGTACTTC.

The V gene is TRBV2, the J gene TRBJ1-1; 9 nucleotides align to TRBD1. This CDR3 region has 14 residues. V shed 5 bases and J 4 bases; nucleotides not matched to a gene: 5. Germline loops: CDR1 SNHLY, CDR2 FYNNEI. CDR3 sequence (DNA): TGTGCCAGCAGTCTGACAGGGGGTGGCACTGAAGCTTTCTTT. Amino acids: CASSLTGGGTEAFF.

The chain is built from TRBV6-1 and TRBJ2-7; 8 bases match TRBD1. This CDR3 comprises 14 residues. The germline CDR1 and CDR2 sequences are MNHNS and SASEGT. J gave up 3 bases and V 8 bases, and 9 bases lay outside the gene matches. As DNA, the CDR3 is TGTGCCAGCTCTCCCGGGACAGGACTCTACGAGCAGTACTTC. Its translation: CASSPGTGLYEQYF.

The J gene is TRBJ2-7, the V gene TRBV7-9, with D tentatively TRBD2 (6 bases). Trimming stripped 4 bases from V and 0 bases from J, with 13 bases between. Looked up from germline, CDR1 is SEHNR and CDR2 is FQNEAQ (reference sequence). This CDR3 has 15 residues. CDR3 DNA: TGTGCCAGCAGCTCCCCCGGGAGTTCCTCCTACGAGCAGTACTTC. Translated: CASSSPGSSSYEQYF. The full variable domain, in which reference TRBV7-9 and TRBJ2-7 provide the parts outside the CDR3, is DTGVSQNPRHKITKRGQNVTFRCDPISEHNRLYWYRQTLGQGPEFLTYFQNEAQLEKSRLLSDRFSAERPKGSFSTLEIQRTEQGDSAMYLCASSSPGSSSYEQYFGPGTRLTVT.

This chain joins TRBV10-1 and TRBJ2-1, with 12 bases identical to TRBD2. Trimming took 3 bases from V and 3 from J; bases not matched to a gene: 6. This CDR3 contains 17 residues. Looked up from germline, CDR1 is WNHNN and CDR2 is SYGVQD (reference sequence). CDR3 loop: CASSDVTSGSFYNEQFF. CDR3 nucleotides: TGCGCCAGCAGTGATGTGACTAGCGGGAGCTTCTACAATGAGCAGTTCTTC.

This chain connects TRBV19 to TRBJ2-1; TRBD2 might be the D (6 bases). V lost 5 bases and J 0 bases, leaving 11 bases between the germline ends. This CDR3 contains 15 residues. The V gene's germline CDR1 is LNHDA and CDR2 SQIVND (reference sequence). Here the CDR3 reads CASSPSGFSYNEQFF. The CDR3 nucleotides read TGTGCCAGTAGTCCCAGCGGGTTCTCCTACAATGAGCAGTTCTTC.

The chain uses TRBV5-4 and TRBJ2-7; 11 bases map to TRBD2. CDR3 length: 15 amino acids. V dropped 3 bases and J dropped 6; count of bases not matched to a gene: 8. Germline CDR1 SGHNT, CDR2 YYREEE (reference sequence). The chain's CDR3 is CASSSTSGSLREQYF. The CDR3, as DNA: TGTGCCAGCAGCTCCACTAGCGGGAGTCTCCGCGAGCAGTACTTC. Variable domain in full (rest from reference TRBV5-4 and TRBJ2-7): ETGVTQSPTHLIKTRGQQVTLRCSSQSGHNTVSWYQQALGQGPQFIFQYYREEENGRGNFPPRFSGLQFPNYSSELNVNALELDDSALYLCASSSTSGSLREQYFGPGTRLTVT.

The V call is TRBV28, the J call TRBJ1-4, with 9 bases that match TRBD1. Trimming removed 5 bases from V and 5 bases from J; junction bases left unmatched: 6. Per germline, CDR1 MDHEN and CDR2 SYDVKM. CDR3 length: 15 amino acids. CDR3 region: CASSPYRGLNEKLFF. The CDR3 nucleotides read TGTGCCAGCAGTCCCTACAGGGGGCTGAATGAAAAACTGTTTTTT.

The chain couples TRBV27 to TRBJ2-5; 9 nucleotides line up with TRBD2. There are 15 residues in the CDR3. The V and J ends lost 5 bases and 3 bases, in that order; junction bases with no gene match: 7. Germline values: CDR1 MNHEY, CDR2 SMNVEV (reference sequence). CDR3 nucleotides: TGTGCCAGCAGTCTTTCGACTAGCGGCGAAGAGACCCAGTACTTC. The encoded protein is CASSLSTSGEETQYF.

This clone has just one count. The chain recombines TRBV6-5 with TRBJ1-2; no definite D call. CDR1 MNHEY and CDR2 SVGAGI come from the germline V gene. Trimming shortened V by 0 bases and J by 0 bases, and 8 bases separated the two germline ends. This CDR3 region has 15 residues. The CDR3 loop is CASSYSQTTNYGYTF. Written as DNA, the CDR3 is TGTGCCAGCAGTTACTCCCAGACAACTAACTATGGCTACACCTTC.

This rearrangement joins TRBV13 to TRBJ1-2, with TRBD1 matching over 8 bases. The V gene's germline CDR1 is PRHDT and CDR2 FYEKMQ (reference sequence). The length of the CDR3 is 15 residues. J was trimmed by 4 bases and V by 1 base; bases with no gene match: 5. The CDR3 loop reads CASSLALTGGYGYTF. The CDR3 bases are TGTGCCAGCAGCTTAGCCCTAACAGGGGGCTATGGCTACACCTTC.

The chain combines TRBV10-1 with TRBJ2-4; D is unclear. The ends were cut back, 5 bases at V and 0 bases at J, with 8 bases in the middle. CDR1 is WNHNN, CDR2 SYGVQD, per germline (reference sequence). This CDR3 is built from 14 residues. The CDR3 here is CASSISLAKNIQYF. CDR3 nucleotides: TGCGCCAGCAGTATTTCCTTAGCCAAAAACATTCAGTACTTC.

This clone appeared once. The genes are TRBV12-5 and TRBJ1-5, with 10 bases identical to TRBD1. The CDR3 runs 15 residues. The trim removed 5 bases at V and 2 bases at J, leaving 3 bases unmatched. CDR1 and CDR2 (germline): LGHNT, FRNRAP. CDR3 region: CASGPGTGGNQPQHF. As DNA, the CDR3 is TGTGCTAGTGGTCCCGGGACAGGGGGCAATCAGCCCCAGCATTTT. The full variable domain, its missing parts supplied by reference TRBV12-5 and TRBJ1-5, is DARVTQTPRHKVTEMGQEVTMRCQPILGHNTVFWYRQTMMQGLELLAYFRNRAPLDDSGMPKDRFSAEMPDATLATLKIQPSEPRDSAVYFCASGPGTGGNQPQHFGDGTRLSIL.

This clone was picked up a small number of times. The J gene is TRBJ1-2, the V gene TRBV5-6; 8 positions match TRBD1. The CDR3 covers 13 residues. Losses at the gene ends were 5 bases for V and 5 bases for J; bases not matched to a gene: 5. Germline V gives CDR1 SGHDT, CDR2 YYEEEE. This chain's CDR3 is CASRTTGVYGYTF. CDR3 sequence (DNA): TGTGCCAGCAGAACGACAGGGGTTTATGGCTACACCTTC.

The chain has TRBV6-5 and TRBJ1-4, with unresolved D. CDR1 and CDR2 (germline): MNHEY, SVGAGI. V was pared by 5 bases and J by 4 bases, with 14 bases between. This CDR3 contains 15 residues. CDR3: CASSLFNGGNEKLFF. CDR3 nucleotides: TGTGCCAGCAGTCTTTTCAACGGCGGTAATGAAAAACTGTTTTTT.

The rearrangement links TRBV27 to TRBJ2-3, with 12 bases aligning to TRBD2. Per the germline V gene, CDR1 is MNHEY and CDR2 is SMNVEV (reference sequence). The CDR3 covers 20 residues. The junction had 17 bases not matched to a gene; V was cut back by 5 bases and J by 2 bases. In nucleotides, the CDR3 is TGTGCCAGCAGTCACCGTCCCGGGACTAGCGGGTACGGCGTCACAGATACGCAGTATTTT. Amino acid sequence: CASSHRPGTSGYGVTDTQYF.